This passage covers 18 T cell receptor delta chains from one sample sequenced in a study of γδ T cells in repeated Plasmodium falciparum infection. Vgamma9/Vdelta2+ and Vdelta2-negative gammadelta T cells were flow-sorted from PBMC for bulk sequencing. TCRdb reran clone calling via CATT on the multiplex PCR reads. The profile shows approximately 53,000 delta-chain clones, 1.7% of them singletons. The sequencing sample was made of gamma-delta T cells from blood. Source of these receptors: a pool of human donors (malaria-infected and uninfected, not separated).

Notes on this clone: In the same sample, other DNA sequences code for this CDR3. J gene calling gave no result, while the V gene is TRDV1; the table's TRDD3 call for D was not verified on the DNA. This CDR3 is built from 17 residues. Germline assignment: CDR1 TSWWSYY and CDR2 QGS. CDR3 coding DNA: TGTGCTCTTGGGGAGGAAGTCAGCCTCATACCAAACCATCCGTTGACATTC. It is translated as CALGEEVSLIPNHPLTF.

In its sample, this clone was seen many times. TCRdb pairs this DNA with a much larger clone's protein that differs at residue 10, likely a read error; the protein shown was translated from the DNA. The V call is TRDV2, the J call TRDJ3, with 7 bases fitting TRDD3. The germline V gene has CDR1 GEAIGNYY and CDR2 EKD. The CDR3 extends over 18 amino acids. With V trimmed by 0 bases and J by 2 bases, 6 bases remained unmatched. CDR3 sequence: CACDTGGFSPWDTRQMFF. CDR3 sequence (DNA): TGTGCCTGTGACACCGGGGGATTTAGCCCCTGGGACACCCGACAGATGTTTTTC.

To note about this clone: The protein held in TCRdb is that of a much larger clone and does not match this DNA's translation at residue 7, likely because of a read error; the protein shown is translated from the DNA. The genes are TRDV1 and TRDJ1, with D perhaps being TRDD2 or TRDD3 (9 bases each). V lost 1 base and J lost 2, with 35 bases in between. Germline V gene lookup returns CDR1 TSWWSYY and CDR2 QGS. The CDR3 is 23 residues long. CDR3 region: CALGERAFLPPPLDWGSTDKLIF. DNA for the CDR3: TGTGCTCTTGGGGAACGGGCCTTCCTACCTCCCCCTTTAGACTGGGGGAGTACCGATAAACTCATCTTT.

This clone showed up many times. The V call is TRDV1, the J call TRDJ1, with D unresolved. The CDR3 consists of 15 residues. V gave up 0 bases and J gave up 10 bases, with 18 bases separating them. In germline, CDR1 is TSWWSYY, CDR2 QGS. This CDR3 is CALGELARPESRLIF. CDR3 DNA sequence: TGTGCTCTTGGGGAACTAGCGCGCCCAGAATCTAGACTCATCTTT.

With regard to this clone: TCRdb's entry gives the protein of a much larger clone, which mismatches this DNA's translation at residue 10, likely from a read error; the protein reported here is translated from the DNA. V and J are TRDV1 and TRDJ1; 7 bases are shared with TRDD3. The J gene is absent in TCRdb and was assigned here via DNA matching to germline. V lost 4 bases and J lost 0; bases outside the gene matches: 14. The CDR3 runs to 18 residues. Looked up from germline, CDR1 is TSWWSYY and CDR2 is QGS. DNA for the CDR3: TGTGCTCTTGGGGGGAGAGGGTGGGGGACAACAAACACCGATAAACTCATCTTT. This sequence encodes CALGGRGWGTTNTDKLIF.

For this clone: The protein TCRdb lists belongs to a much larger clone and differs from this DNA's translation at residue 3, which points to a read error; the protein shown is made from the DNA. The V gene is TRDV1, the J gene TRDJ1; 10 positions match TRDD3. This CDR3 comprises 23 residues. Germline-derived CDR1 and CDR2 are TSWWSYY and QGS. CDR3 sequence: CAHGVLPGPRKPTGGLFTDKLIF. CDR3 DNA: TGTGCTCATGGGGTCCTACCGGGTCCACGTAAACCCACTGGGGGATTATTCACCGATAAACTCATCTTT.

This clone was recorded at least ten times. The protein that TCRdb holds for this DNA derives from a much larger clone and differs from the translated DNA at residue 15, which likely indicates a read error; the protein shown here is translated from the DNA. The chain has TRDV1 and TRDJ1, with TRDD3 matching over 10 bases. This CDR3 spans 21 amino acids. Germline trimming cut 2 bases from V and 1 base from J; bases unmatched to any gene: 19. Per germline, CDR1 TSWWSYY and CDR2 QGS. The CDR3 coding sequence is TGTGCTCTTGGGGAATCCCTCCCTTACTGGGGGATCCCTCCTAGCACCGATAAACTCATCTTT. The encoded protein is CALGESLPYWGIPPSTDKLIF.

In this sample, this clone turned up many times. The chain recombines TRDV2 with TRDJ1; 8 bases match TRDD3. Germline CDR1 reads GEAIGNYY; CDR2 reads EKD. This CDR3 comprises 17 residues. Germline trimming cut 0 bases from V and 5 bases from J; bases unmatched to any gene: 13. For the CDR3, the DNA is TGTGCCTGTGACACCGTCCTAAAGTCTGGGGGAAAGGATAAACTCATCTTT. Protein: CACDTVLKSGGKDKLIF.

In its sample, this clone was seen a few times. TCRdb pairs this DNA with a much larger clone's protein that differs at residue 3, likely a read error; the protein shown was translated from the DNA. The chain combines TRDV1 with TRDJ1; TRDD3 matches at 13 bases. The J gene, missing from TCRdb, was assigned here through DNA to germline matching. Germline CDR1 and CDR2: TSWWSYY and QGS. The CDR3 is 24 amino acids. The CDR3 loop reads CAPGDTSYFRGWDWGIRGFRELIF. The DNA of the CDR3 is TGTGCTCCTGGGGATACTTCCTACTTTAGGGGATGGGACTGGGGGATACGCGGATTCCGGGAACTCATCTTT.

On this clone itself: The protein recorded in TCRdb matches a much larger clone and deviates from this DNA's translation at residue 16, suggesting a read error; the protein here is obtained by translating the DNA. The chain joins TRDV1 to TRDJ1; 13 bases match TRDD3. Germline matching of the DNA provided the J gene here, since TCRdb leaves it blank. CDR1 is TSWWSYY, CDR2 QGS, per germline. The CDR3 covers 24 residues. The V and J ends lost 5 bases and 0 bases, in that order; junction bases with no gene match: 27. CDR3 DNA sequence: TGTGCTCTTGGGTCAAGCCTTCCTCCCTTTTACTGGGGGATACGCCTCTCTTACACCGATAAACTCATCTTT. Its protein product is CALGSSLPPFYWGIRLSYTDKLIF.

This clone was detected many times. This likely traces to a read error, being one base from a far larger clone. Other DNA sequences from this sample encode an identical CDR3 as well. The V and J genes are TRDV1 and TRDJ1; the match to TRDD3 covers 9 bases. Germline V gene sequence: CDR1 TSWWSYY, CDR2 QGS. The junction had 24 bases not matched to a gene; V was cut back by 0 bases and J by 1 base. This CDR3 comprises 23 residues. The CDR3 nucleotides read TGTGCTCTTGGGGAACTTGACCTACTCTGGGGGATCGTGCCTCCTTTGTCCACCGATAAACTCATCTTT. Amino acid sequence: CALGELDLLWGIVPPLSTDKLIF.

On this clone itself: A read error is likely here: a far larger clone is one base away. This specimen includes other DNA sequences encoding the same CDR3. The J gene is TRDJ1, the V gene TRDV1; perhaps D is TRDD2 or TRDD3 (6 bases each). Trimming left V 4 bases short and J 0 bases short, with 30 bases between. The CDR3 covers 21 residues. Germline CDR1 reads TSWWSYY; CDR2 reads QGS. CDR3: CALGAPGNLPYMGVYTDKLIF. The CDR3 DNA follows: TGTGCTCTTGGGGCCCCGGGGAACCTTCCGTATATGGGGGTGTACACCGATAAACTCATCTTT.

This clone was seen many times. The TCRdb protein, from a much larger clone, departs from this DNA's translation at residue 13, likely by read error; the protein shown derives from the DNA. This chain joins TRDV2 and TRDJ1, with TRDD3 identical over 8 bases. The germline V gene has CDR1 GEAIGNYY and CDR2 EKD. V gave up 0 bases and J gave up 3 bases; unmatched junction bases: 14. CDR3 length: 18 amino acids. The CDR3 loop is CACDTELFPLGDADKLIF. For the CDR3, the DNA is TGTGCCTGTGACACCGAACTCTTTCCCCTGGGGGACGCCGATAAACTCATCTTT.

In its sample, this clone was seen many times. TCRdb attributes to this sequence the protein of a much larger clone, which differs from the DNA translation at residue 8; a read error is likely, and the protein displayed is translated from the DNA. The genes are TRDV1 and TRDJ1; D is perhaps TRDD2 (5 bases). Looked up from germline, CDR1 is TSWWSYY and CDR2 is QGS. The V and J ends lost 9 bases and 3 bases respectively, with 14 bases between them. This CDR3 is built from 13 residues. The CDR3 spells CALSYRVADKLIF. CDR3 DNA sequence: TGTGCTCTATCCTATCGGGTCGCCGATAAACTCATCTTT.

This clone has more than one count but fewer than ten. The likely explanation is a read error, given a far larger clone one base away. This sample also contains other DNA sequences that code for the same CDR3. This chain links TRDV1 with TRDJ1; D might be TRDD2 or TRDD3, each matching 6 bases. This CDR3 comprises 22 residues. Germline loops: CDR1 TSWWSYY, CDR2 QGS. The CDR3 sequence is CALGEPRPSISYWESYTDKFIF. In DNA, the CDR3 is TGTGCTCTTGGGGAGCCCCGGCCTTCCATATCTTACTGGGAATCCTACACCGATAAATTCATCTTT.

Of note for this clone: TCRdb lists the protein of a much larger clone for this DNA, which differs at residue 6, so this is likely a read error; the protein given here is translated from the DNA itself. The chain couples TRDV1 to TRDJ1, with D unresolved. Germline V gene data show CDR1 as TSWWSYY and CDR2 as QGS. The CDR3 contains 11 residues. V gave up 2 bases and J gave up 7 bases, with 5 bases separating them. The CDR3 here is CALGETRKLIF. Written as DNA, the CDR3 is TGTGCTCTTGGGGAAACTCGTAAACTCATCTTT.

This clone appeared a few times. A far larger clone is one base from this, pointing to a likely read error. Other nucleotide sequences from this sample produce the same CDR3. This rearrangement joins TRDV2 to TRDJ1; 8 bases line up with TRDD3. TCRdb records no J gene; here it was assigned by comparing the DNA to germline. The CDR3 contains 20 residues. V was pared by 0 bases and J by 0 bases, with 17 bases of the junction left unmatched. Per germline, CDR1 GEAIGNYY and CDR2 EKD. The CDR3 DNA is TGTGCCTGTGACACCGAAGACAGGCTGACTGGGGGTCCACACACCGATAAACTCATCTTT. Translation gives CACDTEDRLTGGPHTDKLIF.

This clone has a handful of counts. A far more abundant clone sits one base away, making this likely a read error. Other DNA sequences within the sample encode an identical CDR3. Called V gene: TRDV1; the J gene was not called; the D call of TRDD3 is as the table states it, not checked on the DNA. The CDR3 extends over 16 amino acids. Germline V gene data show CDR1 as TSWWSYY and CDR2 as QGS. The CDR3 region is CALGELPPPYTDKLIF. In nucleotides, the CDR3 is TGTGCTCTTGGGGAACTGCCCCCACCGTACACCGATAAACTTATCTTT.